Sequencing of this T cell receptor beta chain was carried out in a study of cytomegalovirus exposure and HLA in healthy donors. PCR used 60 Vbeta primers and 13 Jbeta primers. The assay was immunoSEQ multiplex PCR, and TCRdb's table has in-frame clones only and misses some. This sample has 200,000 or so clones; around 80% occur once, and the top ten carry roughly 0.6%. Note on this clone: Its antigen is unknown. Mismatch with germline at one junction end may stem from a read error.

Study results and caveats: Near-uniform donor sequencing depth was presumed by presence/absence analyses. In most subjects, TCR beta sequences reportedly gave accurate predictions of HLA-A and HLA-B alleles.

The sequence came from a young man in good health and CMV-seronegative. The sequenced sample consisted of PBMCs.

The DNA of the CDR3 is TGTGTCAGCTGCTGTTTGGGGGACAGAAAAGAGACCCAGTACTTC. This translates into CVSCCLGDRKETQYF. The rearrangement joins TRBV2 to TRBJ2-5; 7 bases fit TRBD1. Germline CDR1 is SNHLY and CDR2 is FYNNEI. This CDR3 spans 15 amino acids.